This record looks at one T cell receptor beta chain sequence and its context. Its specificity is not known. These data are taken from a study of cytomegalovirus exposure and HLA in healthy donors. Turning to the study itself: Both the approximately 120 validation repertoires and the approximately 700 first-cohort repertoires used the same platform, as reported by a later analysis.

Libraries were prepared by immunoSEQ multiplex PCR; TCRdb keeps only in-frame clonotypes and omits some of them. The sample lists fewer than 350,000 clones; over 75% were seen once. Findings and limits, study-wide: Subsequent analysis of the 120 or so validation repertoires found a tendency for first-cohort TCR clusters to co-occur. Among TCR beta chains, those listed as cytomegalovirus-associated numbered under 200.

The CDR3 covers 13 residues. V gave up 5 bases and J gave up 3 bases; unmatched junction bases: 3. Germline V CDR1 and CDR2: SEHNR, FQNEAQ (reference sequence). The sequenced material came from PBMCs. J is TRBJ2-7 and V is TRBV7-9, with 8 bases fitting TRBD1. This sequence was found in a woman in her late teens or twenties in good health and CMV-seronegative. The CDR3: CASSRGQDYEQYF. The CDR3 DNA reads as TGTGCCAGCAGCCGGGGACAGGACTACGAGCAGTACTTC.